This entry is about one T cell receptor beta chain. The germline V gene encodes CDR1 MNHEY and CDR2 SVGAGI. V was trimmed by 10 bases and J by 6 bases, leaving 16 bases between them. The CDR3 runs to 13 residues. Some clones are missing from TCRdb's copy, which holds only in-frame ones; the method was immunoSEQ multiplex PCR. The sample lists about 95,000 clones; approximately 89% were seen once. This entry comes from a study of blood T cell repertoires in COVID-19. Material for sequencing was peripheral blood. J is TRBJ1-3 and V is TRBV6-5; no firm D call. This sequence was found in a human donor in a cohort sampled during active COVID-19. In DNA, the CDR3 is TGTGCCACCCCTTCCCCGGGGTCAAACACCATATATTTT. Amino acids: CATPSPGSNTIYF.